This TCR beta chain was recovered during a study of T cells in Graves' hyperthyroidism and ophthalmopathy. Overall study findings and caveats: Blood shared most expanded thyroid clonotypes above 0.001.

Reasons for excluding patients were uncontrolled infection, other autoimmune disease, pregnancy or lactation. The PBMCs were sourced from fresh peripheral blood (less than 11 ml). Germline V CDR1 and CDR2: MGHRA, YSYEKL. The CDR3 totals 18 residues. With 0 bases clipped from V and 1 base from J, the junction kept 3 bases outside the gene matches. There are many counts of this clonotype. Its antigen remains unknown. Amplified TCR beta CDR3 regions came from RNA transcripts. Primed by the HTBI set, a first-round RT-PCR was run on the TCR CDR3. TCRdb passed the multiplex PCR reads through MiXCR, listing each CDR3 protein once. The sample contains more than 350,000 distinct CDR3 sequences, about 15% of which appear only once.

The source of this sequence is a woman aged 30 to 39 with Graves' hyperthyroidism. Sequencing was done on a sample of blood. The gene calls are TRBV4-1 and TRBJ2-7, with 16 bases matching TRBD2. The CDR3 loop reads CASSQDPGLAGGSYEQYF. CDR3 nucleotides: TGCGCCAGCAGCCAAGATCCGGGACTAGCGGGAGGGTCCTACGAGCAGTACTTC.